This T cell receptor beta chain stems from a study of cytomegalovirus exposure and HLA in healthy donors. There are a few counts of this clone. Antigen unknown. Points from the study as a whole: Associated with cytomegalovirus, according to the listing, were 170 or so TCR beta chains.

A multiplex PCR was run with 60 Vbeta primers and 13 Jbeta primers. Assay used: immunoSEQ multiplex PCR; TCRdb lists only in-frame clones, some missing. This table holds some 85,000 clones, around three quarters found once. The sequencing sample was made of PBMCs. This TCR was sampled from a man aged 40-49 years in good health and CMV-seronegative.

In DNA form, the CDR3 reads TGCAGCGTTGAAGAACCAGGGACCAAAAACATTCAGTACTTC. Amino acids: CSVEEPGTKNIQYF. J is TRBJ2-4 and V is TRBV29-1; D is possibly TRBD1 (5 bases). V was clipped by 0 bases and J by 2 bases, with 8 bases between them. The CDR3 loop spans 14 amino acids. CDR1 and CDR2 from the germline V gene are SQVTM and ANQGSEA.